One and the same sample provided the 10 T cell receptor beta chains below, sequenced in a study of T-cell memory formation after mild COVID-19 (dated by TCRdb to 2020 to 2022). The library was produced with 5' RACE. Sequencing instrument: Illumina NovaSeq 6000. TCRdb's own reprocessing of the public reads used fastp at Q25 and MiXCR and kept productive beta chains. Each entry merges the rows of one CDR3 protein and shows their most common DNA and genes. The sample table shows about 540,000 distinct CDR3 sequences, and 20% are seen once. 9.5% to 15% of the sample goes to the ten largest clones. Sequencing used PBMCs or a T cell subset sorted from them (not recorded which). These receptors were collected from an adult woman who had mild COVID-19 (a few samples of this study predate the infection). The sample titles of this study are shuffled in the database, so cell type and time point are left out; the donor was told from shared clones.

There are a few counts of this clonotype. J is TRBJ2-1 and V is TRBV20-1; maybe TRBD2 (5 bases). The V end was cut by 6 bases, the J end by 6 bases, with 9 bases between. CDR1 is DFQATT and CDR2 is SNEGSKA in the germline V gene (reference sequence). The CDR3 is made up of 11 amino acids. The CDR3 sequence is CSAPRVNEQFF. The DNA of the CDR3 is TGCAGTGCCCCGCGGGTCAATGAGCAGTTCTTC.

This sequence joins TRBV4-1 and TRBJ1-6, with TRBD1 matching 9 bases. Per germline, CDR1 MGHRA and CDR2 YSYEKL. V lost 0 bases, J lost 10 bases, and 10 bases stayed unmatched. The CDR3 is 17 amino acids. CDR3 region: CASSQDAGQGFNSPLHF. The CDR3 DNA is TGCGCCAGCAGCCAAGATGCGGGACAGGGATTCAACTCACCCCTCCACTTT.

V is TRBV5-5 and J is TRBJ2-1; 7 bases fit TRBD2. This CDR3 is 16 amino acids long. With V trimmed by 2 bases and J by 4 bases, 9 bases remained unmatched. From germline, CDR1 is SGHKS and CDR2 YYEKEE (reference sequence). This CDR3 is CASSFVRLAVYNEQFF. Written as DNA, the CDR3 is TGTGCCAGCAGCTTCGTGCGGCTAGCGGTATACAATGAGCAGTTCTTC.

This clonotype was detected many times. V usage is TRBV6-5 and J usage is TRBJ1-1; D ambiguous. V lost 5 bases and J lost 5, with 15 bases in between. There are 14 residues in the CDR3. CDR1 is MNHEY, CDR2 SVGAGI, per germline. The CDR3 region has the DNA TGTGCCAGCAGTCCTACAGCGAGAGGGACTGAAGCTTTCTTT. It codes for CASSPTARGTEAFF.

This clonotype was recorded a few times. The chain has TRBV7-2 and TRBJ1-1; 9 bases agree with TRBD1. This CDR3 comprises 15 residues. Germline V gives CDR1 SGHTA, CDR2 FQGNSA. Trimming at V came to 5 bases and at J to 4 bases, leaving 8 bases not matched to a gene. Written as DNA, the CDR3 is TGTGCCAGCAGCCCACAGACAGGGGGGAGCACTGAAGCTTTCTTT. It codes for CASSPQTGGSTEAFF.

This sequence joins TRBV6-5 and TRBJ2-6; TRBD1 is a possible D gene (5 bases). The ends were cut back, 2 bases at V and 0 bases at J, with 17 bases in the middle. Germline V gene lookup returns CDR1 MNHEY and CDR2 SVGAGI. The CDR3 sequence is 19 residues long. In nucleotides, the CDR3 is TGTGCCAGCAGTTACATCTACGACAGCCCAAACTCTGGGGCCAACGTCCTGACTTTC. It codes for CASSYIYDSPNSGANVLTF.

The sample holds a few counts of this clonotype. This sequence joins TRBV5-1 and TRBJ1-1; a weak D match, TRBD1 (5 bases). Trimming cost V 3 bases and J 10 bases, with 10 bases left between them. CDR3 length equals 11 residues. Germline V gene data show CDR1 as SGHRS and CDR2 as YFSETQ. CDR3: CASSWQGLAFF. The DNA for the CDR3 is TGCGCCAGCAGCTGGCAGGGTTTAGCTTTCTTT.

This clonotype was observed a few times. This CDR3 reads CSDLAGGPTDEQFF. The DNA of the CDR3 is TGCAGCGATCTAGCGGGAGGGCCAACTGATGAGCAGTTCTTC. This chain joins TRBV29-1 and TRBJ2-1; 12 bases are a match to TRBD2. This CDR3 region has 14 residues. The germline V gene encodes CDR1 SQVTM and CDR2 ANQGSEA. V gave up 7 bases and J gave up 8 bases; unmatched junction bases: 9.

The V and J genes are TRBV4-3 and TRBJ2-5; possibly TRBD1 for D (5 bases). In germline, CDR1 is LGHNA, CDR2 YSLEER. V lost 4 bases and J 2 bases, leaving 14 bases between the germline ends. The CDR3 spans 15 residues. CDR3 region: CASSRRLAGQETQYF. The DNA for the CDR3 is TGCGCCAGCAGCCGCCGTCTGGCAGGGCAAGAGACCCAGTACTTC.

The chain has TRBV20-1 and TRBJ2-1; TRBD2 matches 9 bases. The CDR3 spans 16 residues. V shed 3 bases and J 4 bases; nucleotides not matched to a gene: 10. The V gene's germline CDR1 is DFQATT and CDR2 SNEGSKA (reference sequence). The CDR3 sequence: CSARRGGPAGYNEQFF. In nucleotides, the CDR3 is TGCAGTGCTAGGCGGGGGGGGCCTGCAGGGTACAATGAGCAGTTCTTC.